This is a list of T cell receptor beta chains from one sample in a study of response to subunit inactivated influenza vaccine. MiXCR, applied by TCRdb to the RT-PCR reads, yields one record per CDR3 protein. The table lists 500,000 to 550,000 distinct CDR3 sequences, approximately 7.7% of them singletons. The starting material was PBMCs from blood, obtained 23 to 25 months after vaccination. These receptor sequences come from a man aged 50 to 69 who received an inactivated influenza vaccine. The CDR3 runs from the conserved cysteine through the conserved F or W. The D gene is left open where the match is weak. Rows give clone size only sometimes, using once, few, many, or a class for an expanded clone.

clone size: few; J gene: TRBJ2-6; V gene: TRBV18; D gene: .; CDR3 DNA: TGTGCCAGCTCACCGATACAAGCATCTGGGGCCAACGTCCTGACTTTC; CDR3 protein: CASSPIQASGANVLTF
clone size: many; J gene: TRBJ2-2; V gene: TRBV4-3; D gene: .; CDR3 DNA: TGCGCCAGCAGCCATGAGGCGGGGAACACCGGGGAGCTGTTTTTT; CDR3 protein: CASSHEAGNTGELFF
clone size: .; J gene: TRBJ1-2; V gene: TRBV20-1; D gene: TRBD1; CDR3 DNA: TGCAGTGCTAGAGATGTTCTCCGGGACAGGGGCTATGGCTACACCTTC; CDR3 protein: CSARDVLRDRGYGYTF
clone size: .; J gene: TRBJ2-5; V gene: TRBV18; D gene: TRBD1; CDR3 DNA: TGTGCCAGCTCACCGGGACAGGAAGAGACCCAGTACTTC; CDR3 protein: CASSPGQEETQYF
clone size: many; J gene: TRBJ2-7; V gene: TRBV12-3/TRBV12-4; D gene: .; CDR3 DNA: TGTGCCAGCAGTTTACGGGGCACCTTCTACGAGCAGTACTTC; CDR3 protein: CASSLRGTFYEQYF
clone size: few; J gene: TRBJ2-1; V gene: TRBV29-1; D gene: TRBD2; CDR3 DNA: TGCAGCGTTGATCCTCGACTAGCGGGAGGGCCGTACAATGAGCAGTTCTTC; CDR3 protein: CSVDPRLAGGPYNEQFF
clone size: many; J gene: TRBJ2-2; V gene: TRBV15; D gene: TRBD2; CDR3 DNA: TGTGCCACCAGCAGAAAGACTAGCGGGAACACCGGGGAGCTGTTTTTT; CDR3 protein: CATSRKTSGNTGELFF
clone size: few; J gene: TRBJ1-6; V gene: TRBV10-3; D gene: .; CDR3 DNA: TGTGCCATCACCCCGGGCTCTAATTCACCCCTCCACTTT; CDR3 protein: CAITPGSNSPLHF
clone size: few; J gene: TRBJ2-7; V gene: TRBV20-1; D gene: TRBD1; CDR3 DNA: TGCAGTGCTGCCTGGGACAGAAACTACGAGCAGTACTTC; CDR3 protein: CSAAWDRNYEQYF
clone size: few; J gene: TRBJ1-2; V gene: TRBV12-3/TRBV12-4; D gene: .; CDR3 DNA: TGTGCCAGCAGTTTACAAGGCAGGGTGAACTATGGCTACACCTTC; CDR3 protein: CASSLQGRVNYGYTF
clone size: many; J gene: TRBJ2-3; V gene: TRBV7-8; D gene: .; CDR3 DNA: TGTGCCAGCAGCTTAGACCGGCAGCGCACAGATACGCAGTATTTT; CDR3 protein: CASSLDRQRTDTQYF
clone size: .; J gene: TRBJ1-1; V gene: TRBV20-1; D gene: TRBD1; CDR3 DNA: TGCAGTACTCAGGGGGGATGGTACACTGAAGCTTTCTTT; CDR3 protein: CSTQGGWYTEAFF
clone size: few; J gene: TRBJ2-3; V gene: TRBV12-3/TRBV12-4; D gene: .; CDR3 DNA: TGTGCCAGCAGATCGGACACGCTTTTCACAGATACGCAGTATTTT; CDR3 protein: CASRSDTLFTDTQYF
clone size: few; J gene: TRBJ2-3; V gene: TRBV15; D gene: .; CDR3 DNA: TGTGCCACCAGCAGAGGGGACACCCGAGACACAGATACGCAGTATTTT; CDR3 protein: CATSRGDTRDTDTQYF
clone size: .; J gene: TRBJ1-1; V gene: TRBV19; D gene: .; CDR3 DNA: TGTGCCAGTCGGCTCGGACGTTACACTGAAGCTTTCTTT; CDR3 protein: CASRLGRYTEAFF
clone size: .; J gene: TRBJ2-7; V gene: TRBV6-1; D gene: TRBD2; CDR3 DNA: TGTGCCAGCAGCCCTAGCGGGAGGTCACGGGAGCAGTACTTC; CDR3 protein: CASSPSGRSREQYF
clone size: few; J gene: TRBJ2-6; V gene: TRBV29-1; D gene: .; CDR3 DNA: TGCAGCGTTCTTAAGGGGCAGGGTGGGGCCAACGTCCTGACTTTC; CDR3 protein: CSVLKGQGGANVLTF
clone size: few; J gene: TRBJ2-5; V gene: TRBV20-1; D gene: .; CDR3 DNA: TGCAGTGCTAGTCGCAGGGACCAAGAGACCCAGTACTTC; CDR3 protein: CSASRRDQETQYF
clone size: many; J gene: TRBJ2-3; V gene: TRBV5-1; D gene: TRBD2; CDR3 DNA: TGCGCCAGCAGCTTTTCGAGGACTAGCGGGGGAGCGACCACAGATACGCAGTATTTT; CDR3 protein: CASSFSRTSGGATTDTQYF
clone size: few; J gene: TRBJ1-2; V gene: TRBV6-1; D gene: .; CDR3 DNA: TGTGCCAGCAGGTCGGGCGGGGGGCAGGGTGGCTACACCTTC; CDR3 protein: CASRSGGGQGGYTF
clone size: .; J gene: TRBJ2-3; V gene: TRBV20-1; D gene: TRBD2; CDR3 DNA: TGCAGTGCTAGATCCGGACTAGCGGGAGTGACAGATACGCAGTATTTT; CDR3 protein: CSARSGLAGVTDTQYF
clone size: many; J gene: TRBJ2-2; V gene: TRBV5-1; D gene: TRBD2; CDR3 DNA: TGCGCCAGCAGCGGGATTAGCGGGAGTTTCACCGGGGAGCTGTTTTTT; CDR3 protein: CASSGISGSFTGELFF
clone size: many; J gene: TRBJ1-3; V gene: TRBV20-1; D gene: .; CDR3 DNA: TGCAGTGCGATGGTCCCTGGAAACACCATATATTTT; CDR3 protein: CSAMVPGNTIYF
clone size: few; J gene: TRBJ2-7; V gene: TRBV6-1; D gene: TRBD2; CDR3 DNA: TGTGCCAGCAGTACCACCGGGACTAGCGTCTACGAGCAGTACTTC; CDR3 protein: CASSTTGTSVYEQYF